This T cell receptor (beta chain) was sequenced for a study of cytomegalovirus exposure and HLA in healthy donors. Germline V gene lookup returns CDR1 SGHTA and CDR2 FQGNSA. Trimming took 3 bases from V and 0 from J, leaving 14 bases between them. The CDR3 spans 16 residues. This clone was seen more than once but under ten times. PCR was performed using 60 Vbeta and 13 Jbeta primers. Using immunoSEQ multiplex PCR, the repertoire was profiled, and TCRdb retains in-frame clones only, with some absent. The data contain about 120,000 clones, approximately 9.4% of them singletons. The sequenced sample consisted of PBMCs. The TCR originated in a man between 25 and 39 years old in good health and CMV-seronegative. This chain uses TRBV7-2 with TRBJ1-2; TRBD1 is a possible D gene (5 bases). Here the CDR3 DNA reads TGTGCCAGCAGCTTTCCCCAGGGCGGCGCTAACTATGGCTACACCTTC. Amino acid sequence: CASSFPQGGANYGYTF.